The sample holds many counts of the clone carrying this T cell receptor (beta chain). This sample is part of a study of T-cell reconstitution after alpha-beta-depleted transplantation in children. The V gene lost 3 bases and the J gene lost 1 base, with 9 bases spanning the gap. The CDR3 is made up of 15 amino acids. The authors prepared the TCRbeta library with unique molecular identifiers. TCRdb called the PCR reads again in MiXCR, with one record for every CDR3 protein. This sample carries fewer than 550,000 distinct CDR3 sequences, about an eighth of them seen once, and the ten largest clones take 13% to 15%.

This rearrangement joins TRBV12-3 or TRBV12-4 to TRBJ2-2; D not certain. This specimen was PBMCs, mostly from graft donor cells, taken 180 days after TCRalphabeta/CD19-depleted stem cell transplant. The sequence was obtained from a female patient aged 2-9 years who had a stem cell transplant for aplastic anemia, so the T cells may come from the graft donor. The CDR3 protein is CASSFVTQNTGELFF. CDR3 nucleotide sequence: TGTGCCAGCAGTTTTGTTACACAGAACACCGGGGAGCTGTTTTTT.